Below are 8 T cell receptor beta chains sequenced from a single sample in a study of cytomegalovirus exposure and HLA in healthy donors. It was with 60 Vbeta and 13 Jbeta primers that the PCR ran. Profiled with immunoSEQ multiplex PCR; TCRdb holds only in-frame clones, not every one. The table lists 120,000 or so clones, roughly 17% of them singletons. Sequencing was performed on PBMCs. All receptors derive from a female donor in good health and CMV-seropositive.

The sample holds a few counts of this clone. The chain couples TRBV28 to TRBJ1-1, with 7 bases lining up with TRBD1. Germline CDR1 is MDHEN and CDR2 is SYDVKM. The CDR3 consists of 14 residues. The junction had 4 bases not matched to a gene; V was cut back by 5 bases and J by 1 base. The chain's CDR3 is CASSPAGGNTEAFF. The CDR3 bases are TGTGCCAGCAGTCCCGCAGGGGGGAACACTGAAGCTTTCTTT.

The chain uses TRBV7-9 and TRBJ2-7, with 7 bases matching TRBD2. V lost 5 bases, J lost 3 bases, and 7 bases stayed unmatched. The CDR3 sequence is 14 residues long. CDR1 is SEHNR, CDR2 FQNEAQ, per germline (reference sequence). The DNA of the CDR3 is TGTGCCAGCAGCGGCGGGGGTAAGGGCTACGAGCAGTACTTC. This translates into CASSGGGKGYEQYF.

The rearrangement uses TRBV19 and TRBJ2-7; D gene uncertain. Germline V lookup: CDR1 LNHDA, CDR2 SQIVND (reference sequence). V was clipped by 5 bases and J by 4 bases, with 15 bases between them. The CDR3 is made up of 14 amino acids. The CDR3 loop is CASSEFQAAYEQYF. As DNA, the CDR3 is TGTGCCAGTAGTGAATTCCAAGCAGCGTACGAGCAGTACTTC. Together with reference TRBV19 and TRBJ2-7, the CDR3 gives the full variable domain: DGGITQSPKYLFRKEGQNVTLSCEQNLNHDAMYWYRQDPGQGLRLIYYSQIVNDFQKGDIAEGYSVSREKKESFPLTVTSAQKNPTAFYLCASSEFQAAYEQYFGPGTRLTVT.

This rearrangement joins TRBV7-9 to TRBJ2-7; 9 positions match TRBD1. V shed 4 bases, J shed 2 bases, and the junction held 6 bases outside the gene matches. In germline, CDR1 is SEHNR, CDR2 FQNEAQ (reference sequence). The CDR3 contains 15 residues. The CDR3 nucleotides are TGTGCCAGCAGCTACCGGGACAGGGACCCCTACGAGCAGTACTTC. Protein sequence: CASSYRDRDPYEQYF. Full variable domain (missing parts from reference TRBV7-9 and TRBJ2-7): DTGVSQNPRHKITKRGQNVTFRCDPISEHNRLYWYRQTLGQGPEFLTYFQNEAQLEKSRLLSDRFSAERPKGSFSTLEIQRTEQGDSAMYLCASSYRDRDPYEQYFGPGTRLTVT.

This clone was picked up a small number of times. V and J are TRBV20-1 and TRBJ1-1; weak D call: TRBD1 (6 bases). The CDR3 totals 11 residues. Germline CDR1 is DFQATT and CDR2 is SNEGSKA (reference sequence). V gave up 0 bases and J gave up 11 bases, with 10 bases separating them. Here the CDR3 reads CSARDDDRAFF. DNA for the CDR3: TGCAGTGCTAGAGATGACGACAGGGCTTTCTTT.

This clone was recorded a few times. V usage is TRBV5-4 and J usage is TRBJ2-7; TRBD2 agrees at 11 bases. V shed 1 base, J shed 7 bases, and the junction held 4 bases outside the gene matches. This CDR3 is 14 amino acids long. Germline V gives CDR1 SGHNT, CDR2 YYREEE (reference sequence). CDR3 sequence reads: CASSLTSGSDEQYF. In DNA form, the CDR3 reads TGTGCCAGCAGCTTGACTAGCGGGAGTGATGAGCAGTACTTC.

The chain carries TRBV7-2 and TRBJ2-2; TRBD2 aligns across 9 bases. V was clipped by 2 bases and J by 3 bases; unmatched bases: 4. Germline loops: CDR1 SGHTA, CDR2 FQGNSA. CDR3 length equals 16 residues. CDR3 sequence reads: CASSLYGGGDTGELFF. The CDR3 DNA is TGTGCCAGCAGCTTATACGGCGGGGGGGACACCGGGGAGCTGTTTTTT.

The chain employs TRBV5-6 and TRBJ2-6; D is perhaps TRBD1 (6 bases). CDR1 is SGHDT and CDR2 is YYEEEE in the germline V gene. Trimming stripped 3 bases from V and 0 bases from J, with 16 bases between. This CDR3 is 18 amino acids long. CDR3 bases: TGTGCCAGCAGCTACGGGACACAAACTCTCTCTGGGGCCAACGTCCTGACTTTC. Amino acid sequence: CASSYGTQTLSGANVLTF.